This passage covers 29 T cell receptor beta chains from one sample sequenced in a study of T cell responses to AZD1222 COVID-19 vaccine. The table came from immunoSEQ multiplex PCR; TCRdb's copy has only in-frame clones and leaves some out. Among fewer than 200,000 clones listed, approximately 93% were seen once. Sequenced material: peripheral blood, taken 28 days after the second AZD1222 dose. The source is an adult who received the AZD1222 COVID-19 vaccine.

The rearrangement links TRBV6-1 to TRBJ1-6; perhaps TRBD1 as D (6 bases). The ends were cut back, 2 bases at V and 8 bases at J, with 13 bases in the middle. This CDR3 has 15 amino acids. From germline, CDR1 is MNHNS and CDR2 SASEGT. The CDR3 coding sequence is TGTGCCAGCAGTGAACTGACAGGACCCTATTCACCCCTCCACTTT. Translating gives CASSELTGPYSPLHF.

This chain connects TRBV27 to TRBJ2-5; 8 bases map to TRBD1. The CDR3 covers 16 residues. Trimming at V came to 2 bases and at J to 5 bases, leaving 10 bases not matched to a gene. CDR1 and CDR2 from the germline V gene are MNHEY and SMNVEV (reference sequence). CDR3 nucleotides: TGTGCCAGCAGTTTAGGGGCCTGGCAGGGGGCCGAGACCCAGTACTTC. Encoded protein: CASSLGAWQGAETQYF.

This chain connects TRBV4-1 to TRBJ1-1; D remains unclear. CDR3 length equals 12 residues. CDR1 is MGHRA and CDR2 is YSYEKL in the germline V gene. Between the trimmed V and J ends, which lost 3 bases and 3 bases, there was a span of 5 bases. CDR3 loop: CASSHSDTEAFF. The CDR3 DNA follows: TGCGCCAGCAGCCATTCGGACACTGAAGCTTTCTTT.

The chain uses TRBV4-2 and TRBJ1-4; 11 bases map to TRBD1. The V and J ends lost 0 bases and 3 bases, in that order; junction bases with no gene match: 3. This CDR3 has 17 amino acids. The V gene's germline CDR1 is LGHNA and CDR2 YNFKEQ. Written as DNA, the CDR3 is TGTGCCAGCAGCCAAGATTGGACAGGGGGCGCTAATGAAAAACTGTTTTTT. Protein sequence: CASSQDWTGGANEKLFF.

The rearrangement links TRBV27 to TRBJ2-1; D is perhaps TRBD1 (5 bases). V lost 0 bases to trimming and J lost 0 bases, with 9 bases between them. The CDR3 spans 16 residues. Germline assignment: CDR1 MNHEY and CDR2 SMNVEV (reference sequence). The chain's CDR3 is CASSLSGRSSYNEQFF. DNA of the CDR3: TGTGCCAGCAGTTTATCGGGGCGGAGCTCCTACAATGAGCAGTTCTTC.

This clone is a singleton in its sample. The CDR3 sequence: CASSLWRGGVRGEQFF. The CDR3 DNA reads as TGTGCCAGCAGCTTATGGCGGGGGGGCGTCCGAGGAGAGCAGTTCTTC. The chain recombines TRBV13 with TRBJ2-1, with 9 positions matching TRBD2. Germline CDR1 and CDR2: PRHDT and FYEKMQ (reference sequence). CDR3 length: 16 amino acids. Germline trimming cut 2 bases from V and 10 bases from J; bases unmatched to any gene: 12.

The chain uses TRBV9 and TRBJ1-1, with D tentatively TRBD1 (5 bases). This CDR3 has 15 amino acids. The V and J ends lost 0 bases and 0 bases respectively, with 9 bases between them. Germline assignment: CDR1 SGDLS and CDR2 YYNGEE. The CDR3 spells CASSVGGYMNTEAFF. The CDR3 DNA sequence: TGTGCCAGCAGCGTAGGGGGGTACATGAACACTGAAGCTTTCTTT.

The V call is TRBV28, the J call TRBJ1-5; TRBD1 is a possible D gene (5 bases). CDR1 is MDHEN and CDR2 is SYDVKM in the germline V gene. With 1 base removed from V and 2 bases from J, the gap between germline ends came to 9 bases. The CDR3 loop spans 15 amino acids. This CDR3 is CASSLFGGGNQPQHF. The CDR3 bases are TGTGCCAGCAGTTTATTCGGGGGTGGCAATCAGCCCCAGCATTTT.

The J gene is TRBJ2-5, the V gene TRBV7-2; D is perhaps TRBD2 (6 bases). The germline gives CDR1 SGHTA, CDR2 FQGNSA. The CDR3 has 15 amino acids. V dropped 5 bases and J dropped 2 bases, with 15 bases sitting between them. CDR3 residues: CASSVTPGLQETQYF. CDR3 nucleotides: TGTGCCAGCAGCGTCACACCGGGACTTCAAGAGACCCAGTACTTC.

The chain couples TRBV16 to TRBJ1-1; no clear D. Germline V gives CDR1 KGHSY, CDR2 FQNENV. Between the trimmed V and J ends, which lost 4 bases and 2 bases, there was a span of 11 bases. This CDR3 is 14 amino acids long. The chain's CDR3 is CASSRNRKNTEAFF. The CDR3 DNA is TGTGCCAGCAGCCGTAACAGAAAAAACACTGAAGCTTTCTTT.

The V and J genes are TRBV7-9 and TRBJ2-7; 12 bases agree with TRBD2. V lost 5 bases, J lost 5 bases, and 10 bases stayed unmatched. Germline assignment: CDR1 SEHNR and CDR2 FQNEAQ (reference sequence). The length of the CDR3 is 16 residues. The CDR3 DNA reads TGTGCCAGCAGCGCGACCGGGACTAGCGGGTTCAACGAGCAGTACTTC. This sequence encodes CASSATGTSGFNEQYF. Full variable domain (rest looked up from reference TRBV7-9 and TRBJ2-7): DTGVSQNPRHKITKRGQNVTFRCDPISEHNRLYWYRQTLGQGPEFLTYFQNEAQLEKSRLLSDRFSAERPKGSFSTLEIQRTEQGDSAMYLCASSATGTSGFNEQYFGPGTRLTVT.

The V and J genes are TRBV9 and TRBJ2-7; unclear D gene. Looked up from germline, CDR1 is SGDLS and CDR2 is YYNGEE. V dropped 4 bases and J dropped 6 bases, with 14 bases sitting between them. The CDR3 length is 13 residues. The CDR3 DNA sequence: TGTGCCAGCAGCCCGCGGCCGTCAGGCGAGCAGTACTTC. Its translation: CASSPRPSGEQYF.

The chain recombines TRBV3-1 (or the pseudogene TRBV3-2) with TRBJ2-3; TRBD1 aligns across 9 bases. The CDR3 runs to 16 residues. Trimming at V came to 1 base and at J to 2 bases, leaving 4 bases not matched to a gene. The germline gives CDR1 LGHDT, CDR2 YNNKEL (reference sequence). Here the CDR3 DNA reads TGTGCCAGCAGCCAAGCGGGACAGGGCCACACAGATACGCAGTATTTT. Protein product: CASSQAGQGHTDTQYF.

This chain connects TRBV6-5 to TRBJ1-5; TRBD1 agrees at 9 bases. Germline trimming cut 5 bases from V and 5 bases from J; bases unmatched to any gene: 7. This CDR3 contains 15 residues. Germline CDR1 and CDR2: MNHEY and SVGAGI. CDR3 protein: CASSRQGQGDQPQHF. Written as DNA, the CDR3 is TGTGCCAGCAGTAGACAGGGACAGGGAGATCAGCCCCAGCATTTT.

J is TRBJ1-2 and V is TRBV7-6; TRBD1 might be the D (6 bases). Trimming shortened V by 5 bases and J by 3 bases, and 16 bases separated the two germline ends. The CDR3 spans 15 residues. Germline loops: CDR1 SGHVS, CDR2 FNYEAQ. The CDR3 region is CASSLMGGADYGYTF. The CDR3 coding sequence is TGTGCCAGCAGCCTAATGGGGGGCGCTGACTATGGCTACACCTTC.

This CDR3 is CASSPTLIQSGAGQPQHF. The CDR3 bases are TGCGCCAGCAGCCCTACACTAATTCAATCAGGGGCCGGGCAGCCCCAGCATTTT. The J gene is TRBJ1-5, the V gene TRBV4-1, with TRBD1 as a possible D gene (6 bases). Trimming took off 4 bases at V and 7 bases at J, with 26 bases between the two ends. The CDR3 has 18 amino acids. In germline, CDR1 is MGHRA, CDR2 YSYEKL.

CDR3 DNA: TGTGCCAGCAGGGGACTAGTCAATGAGCAGTTCTTC. This encodes CASRGLVNEQFF. The rearrangement joins TRBV2 to TRBJ2-1; 8 bases are shared with TRBD2. The germline CDR1 and CDR2 sequences are SNHLY and FYNNEI. This CDR3 has 12 amino acids. The ends lost 6 bases at V and 6 bases at J; junction bases unmatched: 1.

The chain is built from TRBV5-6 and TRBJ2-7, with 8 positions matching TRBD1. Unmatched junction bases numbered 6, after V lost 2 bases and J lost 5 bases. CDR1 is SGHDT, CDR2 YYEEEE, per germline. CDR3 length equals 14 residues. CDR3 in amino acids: CASSFTGGRHEQYF. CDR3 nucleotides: TGTGCCAGCAGCTTTACAGGGGGAAGGCACGAGCAGTACTTC.

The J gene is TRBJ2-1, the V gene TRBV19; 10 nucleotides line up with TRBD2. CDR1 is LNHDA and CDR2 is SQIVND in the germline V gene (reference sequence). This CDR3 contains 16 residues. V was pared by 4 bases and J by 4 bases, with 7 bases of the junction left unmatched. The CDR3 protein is CASSTLGLAAYNEQFF. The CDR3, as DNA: TGTGCCAGTAGTACCCTAGGACTAGCGGCTTACAATGAGCAGTTCTTC.

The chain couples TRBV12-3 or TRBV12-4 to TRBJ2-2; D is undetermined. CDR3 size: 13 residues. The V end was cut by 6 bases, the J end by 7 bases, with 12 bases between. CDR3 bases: TGTGCCAGCAGCTCTTGGAAGGGCGGGGAGCTGTTTTTT. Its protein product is CASSSWKGGELFF.

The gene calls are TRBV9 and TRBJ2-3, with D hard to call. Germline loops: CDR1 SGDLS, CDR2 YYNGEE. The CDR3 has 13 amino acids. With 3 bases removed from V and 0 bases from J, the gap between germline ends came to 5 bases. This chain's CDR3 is CASSATSTDTQYF. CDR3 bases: TGTGCCAGCAGCGCGACTAGCACAGATACGCAGTATTTT.

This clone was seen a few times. The CDR3 sequence: CASRQGGTGANVLTF. In nucleotides, the CDR3 is TGCGCCAGCAGACAGGGAGGTACGGGGGCCAACGTCCTGACTTTC. The rearrangement joins TRBV5-1 to TRBJ2-6; D may correspond to TRBD1 or TRBD2 (6 bases each). The CDR3 length is 15 residues. Germline V CDR1 and CDR2: SGHRS, YFSETQ. The ends were cut back, 5 bases at V and 4 bases at J, with 13 bases in the middle.

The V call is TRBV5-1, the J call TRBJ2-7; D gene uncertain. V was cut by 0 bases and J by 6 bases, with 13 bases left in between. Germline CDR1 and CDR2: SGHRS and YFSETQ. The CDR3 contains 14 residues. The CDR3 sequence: CASSLAASPGEQYF. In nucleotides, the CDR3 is TGCGCCAGCAGCTTGGCGGCCAGTCCAGGCGAGCAGTACTTC.

CDR3 amino acids: CASKRDTRYGYTF. The CDR3, as DNA: TGTGCCAGTAAGAGGGACACCCGCTATGGCTACACCTTC. This chain uses TRBV6-5 with TRBJ1-2; tentatively, D is TRBD1 (6 bases). Deletions cut 9 bases from V and 4 bases from J, with 15 bases between. CDR3 length: 13 residues. Germline V CDR1 and CDR2: MNHEY, SVGAGI.

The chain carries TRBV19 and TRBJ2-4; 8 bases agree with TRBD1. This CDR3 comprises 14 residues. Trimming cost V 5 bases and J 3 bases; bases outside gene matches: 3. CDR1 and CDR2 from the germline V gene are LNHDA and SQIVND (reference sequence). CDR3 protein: CASSDRGGKNIQYF. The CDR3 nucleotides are TGTGCCAGTAGTGACAGGGGTGGCAAAAACATTCAGTACTTC.

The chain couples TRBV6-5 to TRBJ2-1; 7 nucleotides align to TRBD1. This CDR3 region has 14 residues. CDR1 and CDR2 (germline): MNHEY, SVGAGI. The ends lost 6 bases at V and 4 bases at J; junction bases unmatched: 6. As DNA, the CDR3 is TGTGCCAGCAGGGAGACAGGGAGTTACAATGAGCAGTTCTTC. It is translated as CASRETGSYNEQFF.

CDR3 region: CASSYVPPYEQYF. CDR3 bases: TGTGCCAGCAGTTACGTCCCACCCTACGAGCAGTACTTC. The J gene is TRBJ2-7, the V gene TRBV6-2 or TRBV6-3, with D unresolved. The CDR3 loop spans 13 amino acids. CDR1 is MNHEY, CDR2 SVGEGT, per germline. V lost 2 bases and J 2 bases, leaving 7 bases between the germline ends.

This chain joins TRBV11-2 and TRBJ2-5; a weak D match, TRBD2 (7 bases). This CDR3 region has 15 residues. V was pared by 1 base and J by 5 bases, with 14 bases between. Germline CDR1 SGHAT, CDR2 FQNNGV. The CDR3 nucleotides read TGTGCCAGCAGCTTAGTTGCGGGGGCTGGTGAGACCCAGTACTTC. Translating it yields CASSLVAGAGETQYF.

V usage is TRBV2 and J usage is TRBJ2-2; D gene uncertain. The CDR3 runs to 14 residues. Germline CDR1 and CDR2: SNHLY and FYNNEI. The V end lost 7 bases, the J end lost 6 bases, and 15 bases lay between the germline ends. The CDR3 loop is CASTWGAPSGELFF. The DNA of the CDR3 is TGTGCCAGCACCTGGGGTGCCCCCTCCGGGGAGCTGTTTTTT.